This T cell receptor beta chain was found in a study of OX40 agonist ivuxolimab in advanced cancers. For the study at large: The dose-escalation cohort had hepatocellular carcinoma, melanoma, renal cell or head and neck cancer. General study findings and limits: Both CD4+ and CD8+ T cell populations in blood had undergone clonal expansion by week 6 at 0.1 to 3.0 mg/kg. Partial responders treated at 0.1-3.0 mg/kg exhibited clonal expansion among the lowest measured.

Generated by immunoSEQ multiplex PCR, the TCRdb table keeps only in-frame clones and is missing some. Here the sample spans tens of thousands of clones, 75% to 95% being singletons. Autoimmune disease history or systemic immunosuppression meant exclusion. The CDR3 has 16 residues. Looked up from germline, CDR1 is SGHRS and CDR2 is YFSETQ. With V trimmed by 4 bases and J by 8 bases, 17 bases remained unmatched. A word on this clone: Its specificity is unknown.

The rearrangement uses TRBV5-1 and TRBJ1-2; TRBD1 matches 7 bases. Sequenced material: CD4+ or CD8+ T cells sorted from blood, taken in a trial of the OX40 agonist ivuxolimab. This TCR came from an adult with an advanced solid tumor such as melanoma, head and neck, liver or kidney cancer. The CDR3 DNA follows: TGCGCCAGCAGCCCAAGGACAGGTCGAGACCTGGGGGGCTACACCTTC. This gives the protein CASSPRTGRDLGGYTF.